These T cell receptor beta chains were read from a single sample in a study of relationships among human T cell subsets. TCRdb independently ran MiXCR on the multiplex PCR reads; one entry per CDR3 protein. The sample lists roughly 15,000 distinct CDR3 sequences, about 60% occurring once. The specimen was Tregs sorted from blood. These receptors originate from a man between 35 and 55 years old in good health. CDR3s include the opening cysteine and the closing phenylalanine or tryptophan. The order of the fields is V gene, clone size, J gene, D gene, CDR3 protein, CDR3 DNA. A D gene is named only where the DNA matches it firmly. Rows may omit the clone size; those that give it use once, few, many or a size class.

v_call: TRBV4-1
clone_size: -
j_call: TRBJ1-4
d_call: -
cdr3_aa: CASSQERQPNNEKLFF
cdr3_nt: TGCGCCAGCAGCCAAGAACGGCAGCCTAATAATGAAAAACTGTTTTTT

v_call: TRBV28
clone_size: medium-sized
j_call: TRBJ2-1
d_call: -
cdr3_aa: CASSSSGGRIYNEQFF
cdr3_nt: TGTGCCAGCAGTTCCTCCGGCGGCAGGATCTACAATGAGCAGTTCTTC

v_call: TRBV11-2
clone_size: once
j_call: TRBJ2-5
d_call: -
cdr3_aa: CASREGVETQYF
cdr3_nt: TGTGCCAGCAGAGAGGGGGTGGAGACCCAGTACTTC

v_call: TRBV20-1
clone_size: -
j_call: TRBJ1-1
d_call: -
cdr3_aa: CSRPSRGNTEAFF
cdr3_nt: TGCAGTCGCCCCTCCAGGGGAAACACTGAAGCTTTCTTT

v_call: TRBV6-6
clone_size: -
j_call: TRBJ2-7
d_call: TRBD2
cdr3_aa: CASSYVSGGARYEQYF
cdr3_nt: TGTGCCAGCAGTTACGTTAGCGGGGGGGCCCGGTACGAGCAGTACTTC

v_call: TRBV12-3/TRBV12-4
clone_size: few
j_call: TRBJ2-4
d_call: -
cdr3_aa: CASSSLTARHIQYF
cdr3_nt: TGTGCCAGCAGTTCCTTGACAGCCCGGCACATTCAGTACTTC

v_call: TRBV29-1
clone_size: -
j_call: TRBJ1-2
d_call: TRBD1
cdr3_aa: CSVEDRVLGYTF
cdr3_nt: TGCAGCGTTGAGGACAGGGTTCTTGGCTACACCTTC

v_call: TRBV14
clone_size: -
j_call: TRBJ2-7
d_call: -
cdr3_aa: CASSQDLSPGYSYEQYF
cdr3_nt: TGTGCCAGCAGCCAAGATCTTTCCCCGGGGTACTCCTACGAGCAGTACTTC

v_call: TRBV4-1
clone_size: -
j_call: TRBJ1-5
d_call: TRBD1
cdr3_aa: CASSQTGADSNQPQHF
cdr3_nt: TGCGCCAGCAGCCAGACAGGGGCGGATAGCAATCAGCCCCAGCATTTT

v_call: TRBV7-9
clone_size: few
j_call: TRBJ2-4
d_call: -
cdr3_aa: CASSLRTDSKNIQYF
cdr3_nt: TGTGCCAGCAGCCTCCGGACCGACTCAAAAAACATTCAGTACTTC

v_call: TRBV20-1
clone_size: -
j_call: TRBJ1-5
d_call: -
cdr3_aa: CSARESGPSSRPQHF
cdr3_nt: TGCAGTGCTAGAGAATCGGGGCCGTCCAGTCGGCCCCAGCATTTT

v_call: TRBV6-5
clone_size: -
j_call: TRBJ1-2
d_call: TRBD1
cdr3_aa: CASSLQGHYGYTF
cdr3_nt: TGTGCCAGCAGTTTACAGGGGCACTATGGCTACACCTTC

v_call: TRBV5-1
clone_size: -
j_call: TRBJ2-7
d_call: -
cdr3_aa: CASSLGGEPYEQYF
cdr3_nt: TGCGCCAGCAGCTTGGGTGGGGAGCCCTACGAGCAGTACTTC

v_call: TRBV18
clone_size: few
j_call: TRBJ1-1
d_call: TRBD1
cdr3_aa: CASSREQGLAAFF
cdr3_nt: TGTGCCAGCTCAAGAGAACAGGGGTTGGCAGCTTTCTTT

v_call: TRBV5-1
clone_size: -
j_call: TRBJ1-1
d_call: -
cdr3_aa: CASSFEVTNTEAFF
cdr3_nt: TGCGCCAGCAGCTTTGAGGTTACGAACACTGAAGCTTTCTTT

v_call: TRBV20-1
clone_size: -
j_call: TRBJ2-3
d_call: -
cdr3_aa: CSAPDRAITSTDTQYF
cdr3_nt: TGCAGTGCTCCAGACCGCGCAATCACTAGCACAGATACGCAGTATTTT